This T cell receptor beta chain was sequenced during a study of shared clonotypes between healthy human individuals. Study-wide findings and caveats: Sorted-subset samples were not fully sequenced, rarefaction indicated.

Measured with immunoSEQ multiplex PCR; TCRdb has only the in-frame clones, and not every one. The table records fewer than 1.6 million clones, 98% of them present only once. The CDR3 runs 12 residues. Deletions cut 9 bases from V and 15 bases from J, with 21 bases between. Per the germline V gene, CDR1 is MGHDK and CDR2 is SYGVNS. Turning to this clone: The antigen is unknown.

This chain connects TRBV25-1 to TRBJ2-1; possible D gene TRBD1, 5 bases. This TCR was sampled from a young man in good health. The material sequenced was naive CD4+ T cells sorted from blood. Subset: CD45RA+ positively selected. The chain's CDR3 is CASISRESFTFF. The CDR3 DNA reads TGTGCCAGTATCAGCAGGGAAAGCTTCACGTTCTTC.